These T cell receptor beta chains were read from a single sample in a study of T cells after yellow fever vaccination. TCRdb fed the 5' RACE reads into MiXCR, producing one record per CDR3 protein. The sample yields over 10,000 distinct CDR3 sequences, roughly 4.9% seen once. Specimen: PBMCs, either bulk or a sorted T-cell subset (CD4+, CD8+, memory, or dextramer-sorted; not recorded which), collected 45 days after the yellow fever booster vaccination. The receptors here all came from a man aged 25 to 40 who received the YFV17D yellow fever vaccine. CDR3s include the opening cysteine and the closing phenylalanine or tryptophan. Fields, in order: D gene, clone size, V gene, J gene, CDR3 protein, CDR3 DNA. The D gene is left open where the match is weak. Clone sizes are shown as once, few, many, or a class for an expanded clone.

>.|many|TRBV9|TRBJ2-2
CASNPAEGSGELFF
TGTGCCAGCAACCCGGCAGAAGGGTCCGGGGAGCTGTTTTTT
>TRBD2|few|TRBV4-3|TRBJ2-2
CASSQDPGTSVTGELFF
TGCGCCAGCAGCCAAGACCCCGGGACTAGCGTGACCGGGGAGCTGTTTTTT
>TRBD2|many|TRBV20-1|TRBJ2-4
CSALAGDSNIQYF
TGCAGTGCTTTAGCGGGAGACTCAAACATTCAGTACTTC
>.|many|TRBV4-1|TRBJ2-6
CASSQAGAGANVLTF
TGCGCCAGCAGCCAAGCGGGGGCAGGGGCCAACGTCCTGACTTTC
>.|few|TRBV7-2|TRBJ2-1
CASSRPVERVKSESSYNEQFF
TGTGCCAGCAGCCGCCCCGTCGAGCGGGTCAAATCGGAGAGCTCCTACAATGAGCAGTTCTTC
>.|many|TRBV27|TRBJ2-7
CASRDLAQGPSLYEQYF
TGTGCCAGCCGTGACTTGGCTCAGGGGCCTTCCTTATACGAGCAGTACTTC
>.|many|TRBV15|TRBJ1-4
CATSDRSFEKLFF
TGTGCCACCAGCGACAGGTCGTTTGAAAAACTGTTTTTT
>.|many|TRBV27|TRBJ2-7
CASSFYRSSEQYF
TGTGCCAGCAGTTTTTACAGGTCAAGTGAGCAGTACTTC
>TRBD1|many|TRBV19|TRBJ1-5
CASSSDREKEPQHF
TGTGCCAGTAGTTCGGACAGGGAGAAAGAGCCCCAGCATTTT
>.|many|TRBV9|TRBJ1-5
CASSDSNSTFYSNQPQHF
TGTGCCAGCAGCGACTCGAACAGCACCTTCTATAGCAATCAGCCCCAGCATTTT